This T cell receptor (beta chain) stems from a study of long-term antiretroviral therapy in people with HIV. Findings and limits, study-wide: Blood specimens, gathered between about 2004 and 2017, were possibly obtained under older ART regimens.

Turning to this clone: Its antigen remains unidentified.

The CDR3 runs 14 residues. V lost 6 bases, J lost 4 bases, and 5 bases stayed unmatched. Germline V CDR1 and CDR2: MNHEY, SVGAGI. They ran version v3.0 of the immunoSEQ assay at survey level. Sequenced by immunoSEQ multiplex PCR; TCRdb stores in-frame clones only, minus some. The sample yields roughly 15,000 clones, about 80% seen once. The TCR originated in a man aged 40-49 years with HIV. The sequencing here drew on unsorted PBMCs, taken 3.2 years before starting antiretroviral therapy. The chain is built from TRBV6-5 and TRBJ2-3, with TRBD2 identical over 9 bases. CDR3 sequence (DNA): TGTGCCAGCAGGTCGGGACTAGCCTCAGATACGCAGTATTTT. Its translation is CASRSGLASDTQYF.